This T cell receptor beta chain was sequenced during a study of Ad26.COV2.S vaccination and SARS-CoV-2 variants. The study, taken as a whole, reports: Analyses of TCR breadth and depth may have underestimated total T cell responses.

The treatment here: roughly 20 received Ad26.COV2.S at low or high dose, single or two shots; 5 received placebo; per-sample allocation not given. Collection of samples fell on day 63 after the first vaccine or placebo injection. Wuhan-strain spike was delivered by a replication-incompetent Ad26 vector. On this clone itself: What it binds is unknown.

Measured with immunoSEQ multiplex PCR; TCRdb has only the in-frame clones, and not every one. The data hold 350,000 to 400,000 clones, with about 91% observed a single time. V lost 6 bases to trimming and J lost 0 bases; unmatched junction nucleotides: 2. The CDR3 covers 14 residues. Germline values: CDR1 MNHNY, CDR2 SVGAGI (reference sequence). The sequence derives from a person aged 18 to 65 who received the Ad26.COV2.S COVID-19 vaccine or a placebo. The chain carries TRBV6-6 and TRBJ2-7; 10 positions agree with TRBD2. The specimen was peripheral blood, collected in a trial of Ad26.COV2.S vaccine versus placebo. CDR3 protein: CASSEREGSYEQYF. CDR3 DNA sequence: TGTGCCAGCAGCGAGCGGGAGGGCTCCTACGAGCAGTACTTC.